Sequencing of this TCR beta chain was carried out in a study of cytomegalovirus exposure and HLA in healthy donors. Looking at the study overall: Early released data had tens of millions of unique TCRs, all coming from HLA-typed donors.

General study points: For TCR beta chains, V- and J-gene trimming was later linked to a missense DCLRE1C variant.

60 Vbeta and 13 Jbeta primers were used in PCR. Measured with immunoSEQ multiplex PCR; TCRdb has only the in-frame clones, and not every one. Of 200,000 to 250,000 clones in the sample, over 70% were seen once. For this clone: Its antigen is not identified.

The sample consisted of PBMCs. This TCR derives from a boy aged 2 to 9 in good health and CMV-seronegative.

CDR3 sequence reads: CASSVTDNYGYTF. In DNA, the CDR3 is TGCGCCAGCAGCGTGACAGATAACTATGGCTACACCTTC. The chain couples TRBV5-1 to TRBJ1-2, with D maybe TRBD1 (5 bases). The CDR3 spans 13 residues. V was cut by 4 bases and J by 1 base, with 8 bases left in between. Germline V lookup: CDR1 SGHRS, CDR2 YFSETQ.